The source of this T cell receptor (beta chain) is a study of glioma-infiltrating T cells. Study-wide findings and caveats: Signature shared blood CDR3 motifs were enriched in low-divergence and depleted in high-divergence patients. Tissue and blood shared very few CDR3 sequences.

CDR1 and CDR2 (germline): MNHNS, SASEGT. The CDR3 consists of 15 residues. As to this clonotype: Its target is not known. A read error may explain this, as a much larger clone is one base away.

Amplification of TCR alpha and beta CDR3 regions from RNA used iRepertoire nested multiplex PCR. TCRdb re-derived calls from the multiplex PCR reads in MiXCR, one entry per CDR3 protein. The sample shows fewer than 500,000 distinct CDR3 sequences, more than 35% of them seen only once. Sequenced: glioma tissue, nonneoplastic brain tissue, or PBMCs (not recorded which). The TCR was taken from a human donor with low-grade glioma or glioblastoma, undergoing nonglioma brain surgery, or in good health (not recorded which). The J gene is TRBJ2-7, the V gene TRBV6-1; 7 nucleotides line up with TRBD1. CDR3 loop: CASSQERTGQYGQYF. CDR3 sequence (DNA): TGTGCCAGCAGCCAAGAAAGAACGGGACAGTACGGGCAGTACTTC.